This record covers a single TCR beta chain. The sample comes from a study of identical twins. Template switching added a universal primer site, and cDNA bore unique molecular identifiers. MiXCR, run by TCRdb on the 5' RACE reads, gives a single entry per CDR3 protein. The profile shows 1,800,000 or so distinct CDR3 sequences, roughly 35% of them singletons. The receptor's source is a newborn girl in good health. Sequenced: cord blood.

The CDR3 spells CASSKKEQYF. The CDR3 DNA reads TGTGCCAGCAGCAAGAAAGAGCAGTACTTC. V and J are TRBV7-9 and TRBJ2-4; D is unclear. The germline V and J ends were trimmed by 5 bases and 13 bases, with 9 bases remaining between them. Germline CDR1 SEHNR, CDR2 FQNEAQ (reference sequence). The CDR3 consists of 10 residues.